Listed below are T cell receptor beta chains from one sample, sequenced in a study of cytomegalovirus exposure and HLA in healthy donors. Some clones are missing from TCRdb's copy, which holds only in-frame ones; the method was immunoSEQ multiplex PCR. This repertoire shows around 99,000 clones, around four fifths found once; its top ten account for about 7%. The sequencing sample was made of PBMCs. Receptor source: a man between 50 and 59 years old in good health and CMV-seropositive. Each CDR3 is given with its conserved first and last residue. Each record gives: clone size, D gene, V gene, J gene, CDR3 protein, CDR3 DNA. D genes are given only for firm matches. Clone sizes are given selectively: once, few, many, or a class where the clone is expanded.

size: once; D: -; V: TRBV12-5; J: TRBJ1-3; CDR3: CASGLVQGPYGGNTIYF; DNA: TGTGCTAGTGGTTTGGTACAGGGTCCTTATGGGGGAAACACCATATATTTT
size: -; D: -; V: TRBV21-1; J: TRBJ2-1; CDR3: CASSKVGTSGAYNEQFF; DNA: TGTGCCAGCAGCAAAGTGGGGACTAGCGGGGCCTACAATGAGCAGTTCTTC
size: -; D: -; V: TRBV28; J: TRBJ2-5; CDR3: CASSYREQETQYF; DNA: TGTGCCAGCAGTTACAGAGAGCAAGAGACCCAGTACTTC
size: -; D: TRBD1; V: TRBV19; J: TRBJ2-1; CDR3: CASRQGQYNEQFF; DNA: TGTGCCAGTAGACAGGGACAGTACAATGAGCAGTTCTTC
size: -; D: TRBD2; V: TRBV5-1; J: TRBJ2-1; CDR3: CASSPGGGEDEQFF; DNA: TGCGCCAGCAGCCCCGGGGGGGGCGAGGATGAGCAGTTCTTC
size: -; D: -; V: TRBV19; J: TRBJ1-3; CDR3: CASTQTRSGNTIYF; DNA: TGTGCCAGTACTCAAACAAGATCTGGAAACACCATATATTTT
size: -; D: TRBD1; V: TRBV7-9; J: TRBJ1-2; CDR3: CASSMGQLPNYGYTF; DNA: TGTGCCAGCAGCATGGGACAGCTACCTAACTATGGCTACACCTTC
size: -; D: -; V: TRBV20-1; J: TRBJ1-1; CDR3: CSAMRNTEAFF; DNA: TGCAGTGCTATGAGAAACACTGAAGCTTTCTTT
size: -; D: -; V: TRBV18; J: TRBJ2-7; CDR3: CASSPPEGGGTYEQYF; DNA: TGTGCCAGCTCACCACCCGAGGGGGGGGGAACCTACGAGCAGTACTTC
size: -; D: -; V: TRBV2; J: TRBJ1-4; CDR3: CADRIVEASEKLFF; DNA: TGTGCCGACCGAATAGTTGAGGCGAGTGAAAAACTGTTTTTT
size: -; D: TRBD2; V: TRBV29-1; J: TRBJ2-7; CDR3: CSVAGGNEQYF; DNA: TGCAGCGTAGCCGGGGGGAACGAGCAGTACTTC
size: -; D: TRBD2; V: TRBV18; J: TRBJ2-1; CDR3: CASSPAIPTSGGNEQFF; DNA: TGTGCCAGCTCACCCGCGATACCGACTAGCGGGGGCAATGAGCAGTTCTTC
size: -; D: -; V: TRBV5-8; J: TRBJ1-2; CDR3: CASSLNAGNYGYTF; DNA: TGTGCCAGCAGCCTGAATGCAGGGAACTATGGCTACACCTTC
size: -; D: -; V: TRBV5-1; J: TRBJ2-2; CDR3: CASSPMRNTGELFF; DNA: TGCGCCAGCAGCCCAATGCGAAACACCGGGGAGCTGTTTTTT
size: -; D: -; V: TRBV15; J: TRBJ2-5; CDR3: CATSRTPAGVGQETQYF; DNA: TGTGCCACCAGCAGAACCCCAGCGGGTGTAGGTCAAGAGACCCAGTACTTC
size: -; D: -; V: TRBV4-3; J: TRBJ2-3; CDR3: CASSRGGFLNTDTQYF; DNA: TGCGCCAGCAGCCGAGGAGGGTTCCTAAACACAGATACGCAGTATTTT
size: -; D: TRBD1; V: TRBV5-4; J: TRBJ2-2; CDR3: CASSSQKGTVNTGELFF; DNA: TGTGCCAGCAGCTCACAAAAGGGGACAGTAAACACCGGGGAGCTGTTTTTT
size: -; D: TRBD1; V: TRBV7-2; J: TRBJ1-2; CDR3: CASSYTHRTGDLSNYGYTF; DNA: TGTGCCAGCAGCTACACTCATAGGACAGGGGATCTATCTAACTATGGCTACACCTTC
size: -; D: TRBD1; V: TRBV29-1; J: TRBJ2-1; CDR3: CSVEHGTAYNEQFF; DNA: TGCAGCGTTGAGCACGGGACAGCATACAATGAGCAGTTCTTC
size: few; D: TRBD1; V: TRBV5-1; J: TRBJ2-7; CDR3: CASSLEQGREQYF; DNA: TGCGCCAGCAGCTTGGAACAGGGGCGAGAGCAGTACTTC